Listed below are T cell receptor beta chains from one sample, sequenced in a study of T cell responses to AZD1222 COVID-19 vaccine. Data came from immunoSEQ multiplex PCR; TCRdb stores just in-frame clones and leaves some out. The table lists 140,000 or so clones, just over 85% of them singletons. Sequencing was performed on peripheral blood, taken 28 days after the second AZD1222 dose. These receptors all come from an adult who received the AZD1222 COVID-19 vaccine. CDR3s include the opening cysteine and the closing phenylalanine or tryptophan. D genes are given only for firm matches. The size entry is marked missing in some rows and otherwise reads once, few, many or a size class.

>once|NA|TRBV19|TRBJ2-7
TGTGCCAGTAGTATCGTGGGCCCCACGGCAGGGGAGCAGTACTTC
CASSIVGPTAGEQYF
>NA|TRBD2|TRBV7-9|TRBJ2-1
TGTGCCAGCAGCCGCGCGGGGGGGCCTTACAATGAGCAGTTCTTC
CASSRAGGPYNEQFF
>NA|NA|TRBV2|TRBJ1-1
TGTGCCAGCAGTGATCTGATTGATACAGGCAGATTTGAAGCTTTCTTT
CASSDLIDTGRFEAFF
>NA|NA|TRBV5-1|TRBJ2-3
TGCGCCAGCGCAAATGGAGGGGTGGAGATCATGCAGTATTTT
CASANGGVEIMQYF
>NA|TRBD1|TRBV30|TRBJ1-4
TGTGCCTGGCGGGGACAGGGTAATGAAAAACTGTTTTTT
CAWRGQGNEKLFF
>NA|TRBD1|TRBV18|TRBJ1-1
TGTGCCAGTTCCATGGACAGGGACACTGAAGCTTTCTTT
CASSMDRDTEAFF
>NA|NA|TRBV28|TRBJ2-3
TGTGCCAGCAGTTTGGTGGGAGCAGATACGCAGTATTTT
CASSLVGADTQYF
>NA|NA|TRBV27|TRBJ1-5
TGTGCCAGCAGTCCGTTAAGGGTGGGGCATAATCAGCCCCAGCATTTT
CASSPLRVGHNQPQHF
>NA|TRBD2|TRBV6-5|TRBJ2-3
TGTGCCAGCAGGGGGTGGGGGGGAACAGATACGCAGTATTTT
CASRGWGGTDTQYF
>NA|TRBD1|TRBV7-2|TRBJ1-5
TGTGCCAGCAGCCCAGCGGCGACAGGGTACAGGGGCAATCAGCCCCAGCATTTT
CASSPAATGYRGNQPQHF
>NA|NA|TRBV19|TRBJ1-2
TGTGCCAGTAGTATAGATCTGATGCGGGCCTATGGCTACACCTTC
CASSIDLMRAYGYTF
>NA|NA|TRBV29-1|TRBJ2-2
TGCAGCGTTGAGGTCGGGGCGGTGGGGGTTCCCGGGGAGCTGTTTTTT
CSVEVGAVGVPGELFF
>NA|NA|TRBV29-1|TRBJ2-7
TGCAGCGTTGAACAGGGAGGCGAGCAGTACTTC
CSVEQGGEQYF
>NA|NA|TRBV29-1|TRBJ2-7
TGCAGCGCCCGGGGTTTCCAGGGGAACTCCTACGAGCAGTACTTC
CSARGFQGNSYEQYF
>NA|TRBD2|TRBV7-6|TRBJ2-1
TGTGCCAGCAGCCCCCGGGTAGCGGGAGAGGGGACAAATGAGCAGTTCTTC
CASSPRVAGEGTNEQFF
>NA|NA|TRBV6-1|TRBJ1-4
TGTGCCAGCAGTGAATCCGGGCGGTACGGTGAAAAACTGTTTTTT
CASSESGRYGEKLFF
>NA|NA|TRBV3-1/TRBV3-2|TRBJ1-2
TGTGCCAGCAGTCGAGCGTGGAGCTATGGCTACACCTTC
CASSRAWSYGYTF
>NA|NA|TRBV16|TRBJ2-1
TGTGCCAGCAGCCAATCTGAGGAGCAGTTCTTC
CASSQSEEQFF
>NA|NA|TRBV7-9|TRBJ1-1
TGTGCCAGCAGTTCACAGGGTTTGACTGAAGCTTTCTTT
CASSSQGLTEAFF
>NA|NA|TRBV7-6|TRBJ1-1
TGTGCCAGCAGTTCCGGGACGTTCATGAACACTGAAGCTTTCTTT
CASSSGTFMNTEAFF